This is a list of T cell receptor beta chains from one sample in a study of chemoradiotherapy in HPV16-positive cancers. Libraries were prepared by immunoSEQ multiplex PCR; TCRdb keeps only in-frame clonotypes and omits some of them. In the table there are tens of thousands of clones, roughly 90% of which are singletons. Sequenced here: blood, sampled from a patient who underwent chemoradiotherapy. All receptors come from a human donor with HPV-associated anogenital cancer. Each CDR3 is given without its conserved first and last residue. The order of the fields is D gene, clone size, V gene, CDR3 protein. A D gene is named only where the DNA matches it firmly. Some rows have no size entry. The others give once, few or many, or a class for an expanded clone.

NA NA TRBV5-8 ASSLVQAHSGNTIY
NA NA TRBV19 ASSRMGGRGQPQH
NA once TRBV7-2 ASSLGRQARYSYEQY
NA NA TRBV14 ASSQLIMNTEAF
NA NA TRBV6-1 ASSIGGTEAF
NA few TRBV11-3 ASSLEGLSSTDTQY
NA few TRBV11-3 ASSLGGKNTGELF
NA NA TRBV5-6 ASSYLWAGVEETQY
TRBD1 NA TRBV2 ASLWGQGDTGELF
TRBD1 NA TRBV7-3 ASSPTGQETQY
NA NA TRBV6-5 ATQKGRNQPQH
TRBD1 NA TRBV19 ASSRGTGGMSSYEQY
NA NA TRBV7-2 ASSLQGGRELF
NA NA TRBV5-1 ASSLGNSYTEAF
NA NA TRBV19 ASTRLANTGELF
NA NA TRBV6-5 ASGTEVNYGYT
NA NA TRBV19 ASSLRGSTEAF
TRBD1 once TRBV7-2 ASSPGQFDRGSYGYT
NA few TRBV2 ASNGGVETQY
TRBD1 NA TRBV7-9 ASSDPGQGRADTQY
NA NA TRBV18 ASSKYTQGNTEAF
TRBD1 NA TRBV7-2 ASSLDRAQETQY
NA NA TRBV20-1 SARNDYEQY
TRBD2 NA TRBV2 ASRAGVFGANVLT
NA NA TRBV10-3 AIRKGGAEEKLF
TRBD1 NA TRBV11-1 ASSPGTGPT